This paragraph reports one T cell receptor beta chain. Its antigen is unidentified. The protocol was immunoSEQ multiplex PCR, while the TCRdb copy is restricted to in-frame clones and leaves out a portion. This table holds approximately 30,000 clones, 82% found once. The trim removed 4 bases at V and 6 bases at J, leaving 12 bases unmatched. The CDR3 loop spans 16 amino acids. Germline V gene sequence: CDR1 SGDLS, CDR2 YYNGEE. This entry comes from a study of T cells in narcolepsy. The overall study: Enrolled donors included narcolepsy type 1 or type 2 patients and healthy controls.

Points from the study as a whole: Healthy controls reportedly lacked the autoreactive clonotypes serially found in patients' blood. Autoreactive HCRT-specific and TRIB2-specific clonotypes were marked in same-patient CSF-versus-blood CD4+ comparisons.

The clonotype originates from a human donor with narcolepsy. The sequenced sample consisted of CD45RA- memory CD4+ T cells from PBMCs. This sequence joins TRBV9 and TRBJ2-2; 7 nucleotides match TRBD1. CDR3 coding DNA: TGTGCCAGCAGCTCTCGGGACAGCGCATTCCCCGGGGAGCTGTTTTTT. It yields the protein CASSSRDSAFPGELFF.